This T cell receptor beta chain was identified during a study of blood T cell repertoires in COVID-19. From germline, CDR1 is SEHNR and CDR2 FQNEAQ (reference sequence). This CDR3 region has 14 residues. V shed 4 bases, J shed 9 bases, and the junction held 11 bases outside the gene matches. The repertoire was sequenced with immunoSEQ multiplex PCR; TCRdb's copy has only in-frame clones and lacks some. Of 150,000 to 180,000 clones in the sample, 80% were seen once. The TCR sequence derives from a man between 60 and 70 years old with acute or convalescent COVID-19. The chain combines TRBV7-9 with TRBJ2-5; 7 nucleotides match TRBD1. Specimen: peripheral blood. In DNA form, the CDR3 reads TGTGCCAGCAGCTATGGGACAGCCCTTTCGGCCCAGTACTTC. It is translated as CASSYGTALSAQYF.